The 11 T cell receptor beta chains below come from one sample, sequenced in a study of beta chain features in type 1 diabetes. Every bit of the isolated RNA underwent reverse transcription, so sequencing read expressed TCRB transcripts. The data were produced by immunoSEQ multiplex PCR, yet TCRdb's version contains in-frame clones alone and is incomplete. Of about 140,000 clones in the sample, 9.5% to 10% were seen once. Specimen: central memory CD4+ T cells from blood. The receptor source for this set is a woman in her thirties or forties in good health.

This clone showed up many times. The rearrangement links TRBV7-8 to TRBJ1-2, with TRBD1 as a possible D gene (6 bases). Germline V gives CDR1 SGHVS, CDR2 FQNEAQ. This CDR3 is built from 18 residues. V was cut by 1 base and J by 4 bases, with 22 bases left in between. In DNA form, the CDR3 reads TGTGCCAGCAGCTTAGAAAACGGCAGGGGATACTATGGCTATGGCTACACCTTC. Protein sequence: CASSLENGRGYYGYGYTF. The variable domain in full, with the rest retrieved from reference TRBV7-8 and TRBJ1-2, is GAGVSQSPRYKVAKRGQDVALRCDPISGHVSLFWYQQALGQGPEFLTYFQNEAQLDKSGLPSDRFFAERPEGSVSTLKIQRTQQEDSAVYLCASSLENGRGYYGYGYTFGSGTRLTVV.

This chain connects TRBV5-4 to TRBJ2-7, with TRBD1 matching over 9 bases. J was trimmed by 5 bases and V by 4 bases; bases with no gene match: 7. Germline V lookup: CDR1 SGHNT, CDR2 YYREEE (reference sequence). The CDR3 has 14 residues. The CDR3 protein is CASSLGQGPDEQYF. CDR3 DNA sequence: TGTGCCAGCAGCCTGGGACAGGGACCGGACGAGCAGTACTTC.

This sequence joins TRBV2 and TRBJ2-3, with 11 positions matching TRBD1. Unmatched junction bases numbered 6, after V lost 3 bases and J lost 1 base. In germline, CDR1 is SNHLY, CDR2 FYNNEI. This CDR3 has 17 amino acids. The chain's CDR3 is CASSDLGQGGGTDTQYF. Here the CDR3 DNA reads TGTGCCAGCAGTGACCTGGGACAGGGGGGCGGCACAGATACGCAGTATTTT. Supplemented by reference TRBV2 and TRBJ2-3, the full variable domain reads EPEVTQTPSHQVTQMGQEVILRCVPISNHLYFYWYRQILGQKVEFLVSFYNNEISEKSEIFDDQFSVERPDGSNFTLKIRSTKLEDSAMYFCASSDLGQGGGTDTQYFGPGTRLTVL.

The CDR3 spells CASSLTLFGETQYF. CDR3 sequence (DNA): TGTGCCAGCAGCTTGACTCTTTTCGGGGAGACCCAGTACTTC. The rearrangement links TRBV7-2 to TRBJ2-5; D unclear. Germline CDR1 SGHTA, CDR2 FQGNSA. With 3 bases removed from V and 5 bases from J, the gap between germline ends came to 13 bases. The CDR3 length is 14 residues.

The rearrangement links TRBV7-9 to TRBJ1-2; the D gene is possibly TRBD1 (6 bases). CDR3 length: 13 residues. Germline V lookup: CDR1 SEHNR, CDR2 FQNEAQ (reference sequence). The CDR3 nucleotides read TGTGGCTTGGCCCGGGGGGCGACCTATGGCTACACCTTC. Protein sequence: CGLARGATYGYTF.

This clone appeared a few times. The rearrangement uses TRBV11-1 and TRBJ1-4; the D is unclear. The CDR3 is 12 amino acids. Germline values: CDR1 SGHAT, CDR2 FQDESV (reference sequence). Between the trimmed V and J ends, which lost 6 bases and 8 bases, there was a span of 10 bases. CDR3 in DNA: TGTGCCAGCAGTTCGGCGGCGGAAAAACTGTTTTTT. Its protein is CASSSAAEKLFF.

Only a few counts were recorded for this clone. Other DNA sequences within the sample encode an identical CDR3. V usage is TRBV9 and J usage is TRBJ2-3; 7 nucleotides agree with TRBD2. V trimming: 1 base; J trimming: 0 bases; junction bases outside the gene matches: 5. The V gene's germline CDR1 is SGDLS and CDR2 YYNGEE. The CDR3 runs to 16 residues. The CDR3 region is CASSVRAGSSTDTQYF. In nucleotides, the CDR3 is TGTGCCAGCAGCGTAAGAGCGGGGTCTAGCACAGATACGCAGTATTTT.

This clone appeared a few times. The genes are TRBV11-2 and TRBJ2-1, with D possibly TRBD1 on 6 matching bases. Germline CDR1 and CDR2: SGHAT and FQNNGV. V was shortened by 5 bases and J by 4 bases, with 15 bases between the two germline ends. This CDR3 has 15 amino acids. The CDR3 nucleotides are TGTGCCAGCAGCCCATCCGGGACAAGTTACAATGAGCAGTTCTTC. This sequence encodes CASSPSGTSYNEQFF.

This clone was detected a few times. This chain uses TRBV25-1 with TRBJ2-7; a weak D match, TRBD1 (5 bases). The CDR3 has 14 residues. The germline V gene has CDR1 MGHDK and CDR2 SYGVNS. Trimming cost V 3 bases and J 2 bases, with 11 bases left between them. CDR3 sequence (DNA): TGTGCCAGCAGTGAGGATAACAGGCCCTACGAGCAGTACTTC. Its translation is CASSEDNRPYEQYF.

The chain links TRBV10-3 to TRBJ2-3, with D possibly TRBD1 on 5 matching bases. The V end lost 8 bases, the J end lost 6 bases, and 18 bases lay between the germline ends. The CDR3 has 14 residues. Per germline, CDR1 ENHRY and CDR2 SYGVKD. Here the CDR3 DNA reads TGTGCCATCTCGCGGCAGGGTGGTTTCGATACGCAGTATTTT. This gives the protein CAISRQGGFDTQYF.

J is TRBJ2-7 and V is TRBV4-2; D gene uncertain. Germline CDR1 LGHNA, CDR2 YNFKEQ. CDR3 length: 13 residues. V was pared by 5 bases and J by 2 bases, with 10 bases between. The CDR3 region has the DNA TGTGCCAGCAGCTTAGTTGAAACCTACGAGCAGTACTTC. Its protein is CASSLVETYEQYF.